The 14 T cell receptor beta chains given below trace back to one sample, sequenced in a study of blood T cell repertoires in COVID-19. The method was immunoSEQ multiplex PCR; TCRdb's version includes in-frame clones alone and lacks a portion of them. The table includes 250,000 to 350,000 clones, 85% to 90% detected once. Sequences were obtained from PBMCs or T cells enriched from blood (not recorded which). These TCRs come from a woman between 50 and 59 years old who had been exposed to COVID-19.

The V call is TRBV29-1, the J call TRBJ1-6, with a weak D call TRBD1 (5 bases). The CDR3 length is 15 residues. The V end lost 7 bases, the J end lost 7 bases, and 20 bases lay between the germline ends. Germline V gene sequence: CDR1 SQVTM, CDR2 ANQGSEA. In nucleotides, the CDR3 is TGCAGCGCAACCGTAGGGGACTCGGTGAATTCACCCCTCCACTTT. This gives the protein CSATVGDSVNSPLHF.

Written as DNA, the CDR3 is TGTGCCAGTAGCACCCTAGCGGGGGGCAACCCCTACAATGAGCAGTTCTTC. This encodes CASSTLAGGNPYNEQFF. V is TRBV19 and J is TRBJ2-1, with 11 bases identical to TRBD2. The CDR3 runs 17 residues. V was pared by 6 bases and J by 2 bases, with 9 bases of the junction left unmatched. Germline V gives CDR1 LNHDA, CDR2 SQIVND (reference sequence).

The DNA for the CDR3 is TGTGCCAGTAGACCGCGTGAACAGGGTTCGAGCAATCAGCCCCAGCATTTT. Its translation is CASRPREQGSSNQPQHF. V and J are TRBV19 and TRBJ1-5; tentative D call: TRBD1 (6 bases). Looked up from germline, CDR1 is LNHDA and CDR2 is SQIVND (reference sequence). This CDR3 comprises 17 residues. Trimming took off 6 bases at V and 1 base at J, with 19 bases between the two ends.

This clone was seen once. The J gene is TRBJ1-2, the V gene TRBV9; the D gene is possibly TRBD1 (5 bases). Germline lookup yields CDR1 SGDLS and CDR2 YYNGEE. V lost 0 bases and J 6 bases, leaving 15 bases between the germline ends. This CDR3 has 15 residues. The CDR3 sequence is CASSVGDSWLNGYTF. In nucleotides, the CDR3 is TGTGCCAGCAGCGTAGGAGACAGCTGGTTGAATGGCTACACCTTC.

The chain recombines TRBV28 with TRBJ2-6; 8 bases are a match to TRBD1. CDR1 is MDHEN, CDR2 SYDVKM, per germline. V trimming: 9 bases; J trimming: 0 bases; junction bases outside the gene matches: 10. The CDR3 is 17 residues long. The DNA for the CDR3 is TGTGCCAGACGACAGGGGTTTCTAATCTCTGGGGCCAACGTCCTGACTTTC. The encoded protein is CARRQGFLISGANVLTF.

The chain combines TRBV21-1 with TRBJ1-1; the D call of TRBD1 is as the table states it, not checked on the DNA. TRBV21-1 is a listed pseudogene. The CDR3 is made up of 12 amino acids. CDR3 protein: CASSRLAGGAFF. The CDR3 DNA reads TGTGCCAGCAGCAGGTTAGCAGGGGGAGCTTTCTTT.

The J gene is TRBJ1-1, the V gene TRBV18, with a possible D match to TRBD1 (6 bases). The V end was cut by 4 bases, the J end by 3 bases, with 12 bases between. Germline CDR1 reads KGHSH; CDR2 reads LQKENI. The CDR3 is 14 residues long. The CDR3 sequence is CASSQFAGDTEAFF. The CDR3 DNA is TGTGCCAGCTCACAATTTGCAGGGGACACTGAAGCTTTCTTT.

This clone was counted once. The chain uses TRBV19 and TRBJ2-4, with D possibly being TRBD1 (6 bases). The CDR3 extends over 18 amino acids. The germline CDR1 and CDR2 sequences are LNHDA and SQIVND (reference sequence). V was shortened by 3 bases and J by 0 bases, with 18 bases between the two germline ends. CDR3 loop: CASSMLLTGRLAKNIQYF. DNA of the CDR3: TGTGCCAGTAGTATGCTCCTAACAGGGAGACTAGCCAAAAACATTCAGTACTTC.

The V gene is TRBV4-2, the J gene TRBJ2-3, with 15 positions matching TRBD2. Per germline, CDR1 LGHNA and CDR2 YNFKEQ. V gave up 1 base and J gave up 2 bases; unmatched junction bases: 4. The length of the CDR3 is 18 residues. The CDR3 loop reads CASSQGTSGGGNTDTQYF. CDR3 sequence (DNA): TGTGCCAGCAGCCAAGGGACTAGCGGGGGGGGAAACACAGATACGCAGTATTTT.

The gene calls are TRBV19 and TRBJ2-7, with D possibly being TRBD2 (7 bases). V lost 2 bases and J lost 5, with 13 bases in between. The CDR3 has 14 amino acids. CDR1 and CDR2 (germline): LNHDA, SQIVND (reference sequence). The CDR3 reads CASSISGGAHEQYF. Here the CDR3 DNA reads TGTGCCAGTAGTATATCGGGGGGCGCCCACGAGCAGTACTTC.

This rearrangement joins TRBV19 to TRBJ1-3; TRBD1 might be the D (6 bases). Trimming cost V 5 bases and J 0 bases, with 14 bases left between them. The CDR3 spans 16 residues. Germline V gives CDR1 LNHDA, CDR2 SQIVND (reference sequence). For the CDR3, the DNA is TGTGCCAGTAGTCTACTGACAGGTTCCTCTGGAAACACCATATATTTT. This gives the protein CASSLLTGSSGNTIYF.

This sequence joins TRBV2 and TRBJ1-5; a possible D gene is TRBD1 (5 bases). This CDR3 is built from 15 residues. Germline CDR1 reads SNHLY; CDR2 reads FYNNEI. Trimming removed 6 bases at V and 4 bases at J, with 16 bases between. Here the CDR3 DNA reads TGTGCCAGCAGGAATGGGGGGAGTTCGAATCAGCCCCAGCATTTT. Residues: CASRNGGSSNQPQHF.

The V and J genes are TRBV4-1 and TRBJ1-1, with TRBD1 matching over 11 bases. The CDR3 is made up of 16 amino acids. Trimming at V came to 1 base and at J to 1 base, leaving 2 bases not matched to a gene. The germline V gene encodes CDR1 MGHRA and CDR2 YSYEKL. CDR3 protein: CASSQGDRGWNTEAFF. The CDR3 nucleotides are TGCGCCAGCAGCCAAGGGGACAGGGGGTGGAACACTGAAGCTTTCTTT.

CDR3 nucleotides: TGCGCCAGCAGCTTGGACGGGGGAACTAATGAAAAACTGTTTTTT. Translating it yields CASSLDGGTNEKLFF. The rearrangement uses TRBV5-1 and TRBJ1-4, with a tentative D call TRBD1 (5 bases). Germline loops: CDR1 SGHRS, CDR2 YFSETQ. V was pared by 0 bases and J by 1 base, with 7 bases between. The CDR3 covers 15 residues.